This TCR beta chain stems from a study of T cell responses to AZD1222 COVID-19 vaccine listed by TCRdb under 2021. About the full investigation: TCR sequencing was performed for 230 to 250 trial participants, of whom about 200 were given two doses of AZD1222 and some 26 were given two doses of MenACWY control vaccine. Trial participants were enrolled by age into 18-55, 56-69 and 70-plus year subgroups, with roughly 160, 29 and 62 TCR-sequenced participants respectively.

The sample's time point, from its label and the paper: about 28 days (+/-7) after the second vaccine dose. AZD1222 recipients with second doses at about 4 weeks or about 12 weeks were pooled, because spike-specific TCR depth and breadth did not differ between schedules. Vaccinee samples came from UK trials COV001 and COV002, including a single-blind randomized controlled phase 2/3 trial of AZD1222 (ChAdOx1 nCoV-19) in healthy adults. Trial participant PBMC samples were collected at day 0 and day 28 after the second dose for TCRbeta chain sequencing. The CDR3 regions of human TCRbeta chains were analyzed by immunosequencing. The original methods were these. TCRs in the repertoires were matched against a reference library of SARS-CoV-2-specific TCRs that had been generated with the MIRA antigen-specificity platform. Breadth was defined as the fraction of unique TCRs that were SARS-CoV-2-associated, and depth was defined as the fraction of total T cells that were SARS-CoV-2-associated. Using the MIRA data, each spike-specific TCR was assigned both to the spike region to which the TCR was reactive and to a CD4 or CD8 class. Log10-transformed breadth and depth values were compared by one-way ANOVA with Sidak's multiple comparisons tests. This is the immuneACCESS table as TCRdb keeps it, with only in-frame sequences that have V and J called. A part of the clones is gone; compared with another copy, unresolved V genes explain less than half, and the rest is unexplained. V, J and clone size were drawn from that table, and D and trimming were deduced from the DNA. For this sample the table gives just over 150,000 clones, of which 90% were detected only once. The ten largest clonotypes hold over 1.2% of the sample.

Study-level results and caveats: Spike-specific TCR breadth and depth rose significantly after two AZD1222 doses compared with day 0 and with MenACWY recipients. Conclusions about previously exposed vaccinees are limited because only six or seven AZD1222 recipients were SARS-CoV-2 seropositive at baseline. Because no day 14 peak-response samples were available, repertoires were characterized only after the peak T cell response. The 56-69-year group was small, and its depth increase did not reach significance, likely because of low power. Epitopes outside the regions mutated in the B.1.351 and B.1.1.7 variants were reportedly recognized by nearly half of the unique spike-specific TCRs. CD4 TCRs associated with the vaccine covered the entire spike protein, and the dominant responses were in regions 160-218 and 743-854. Participants were mostly white British and included more females than males, and it was suggested by the authors that clonal diversity may have been underestimated.

Comment on this clone: The specificity of this receptor is unknown. Per-nucleotide qualities are absent, and no much larger clonotype sits a single base away.

Per the germline V gene, KGHDR is the CDR1 and SFDVKD is the CDR2. The V and J ends are trimmed by 3 bases and 2 bases, leaving 11 bases between them. Reading from cysteine to phenylalanine, the CDR3 counts 15 amino acids. CDR3 DNA is the only sequence kept; it has 45 bases, read in frame from the first base. The V and J genes are TRBV24-1 and TRBJ2-3; no D gene is confidently identified. The source material was peripheral blood, sampled 28 days after the second AZD1222 dose. The source of this sequence is an adult who received the AZD1222 COVID-19 vaccine. The CDR3 reads as follows: CATSDQANPTDTQYF. At the DNA level, the sequence is TGTGCCACCAGTGATCAGGCTAATCCCACAGATACGCAGTATTTT.